This paragraph covers one TCR beta chain sequence. This entry is derived from a study of T cells in Graves' hyperthyroidism and ophthalmopathy. Turning to the study itself: Peripheral blood draws took place at initial diagnosis, ahead of any treatment.

V was clipped by 3 bases and J by 8 bases; unmatched bases: 6. Germline-derived CDR1 and CDR2 are SEHNR and FQNEAQ (reference sequence). CDR3 length: 16 residues. The TCR beta CDR3 regions underwent amplification using RNA transcripts as the source. HTBI primers were used for first-round RT-PCR of the TCR CDR3. TCRdb called the multiplex PCR reads again in MiXCR, with one record for every CDR3 protein. The sample comprises approximately 610,000 distinct CDR3 sequences, approximately 16% of which are singletons, and about 20% rests with the top ten. The sequenced material came from blood. This sequence joins TRBV7-9 and TRBJ2-4; 14 bases map to TRBD2. This TCR was sampled from a woman aged 18-35 years with Graves' hyperthyroidism. The CDR3 region is CASSLQGLAGGDIQYF. CDR3 nucleotides: TGTGCCAGCAGCTTGCAAGGACTAGCGGGAGGAGACATTCAGTACTTC.